This T cell receptor beta chain originates from a study of shared clonotypes between healthy human individuals. Points from the study as a whole: Clonotypes which were not shared had lower generation probabilities than clonotypes that all four donors shared.

Measured with immunoSEQ multiplex PCR; TCRdb has only the in-frame clones, and not every one. Seen here are some 790,000 clones, over 60% observed once, and the top ten hold approximately 2%. Comment on this clone: Its antigen is not identified.

Germline V gives CDR1 MDHEN, CDR2 SYDVKM. V lost 6 bases and J lost 3; bases outside the gene matches: 6. The CDR3 length is 14 residues. The sequence derives from a woman in her twenties or thirties in good health. This chain joins TRBV28 and TRBJ1-1; 8 bases align to TRBD1. Sequenced: memory CD4+ T cells sorted from blood. Subset denoted: CD45RA-negative fraction. CDR3 nucleotide sequence: TGTGCCAGCAGAACAGGGGGACCTTACACTGAAGCTTTCTTT. Its protein product is CASRTGGPYTEAFF.